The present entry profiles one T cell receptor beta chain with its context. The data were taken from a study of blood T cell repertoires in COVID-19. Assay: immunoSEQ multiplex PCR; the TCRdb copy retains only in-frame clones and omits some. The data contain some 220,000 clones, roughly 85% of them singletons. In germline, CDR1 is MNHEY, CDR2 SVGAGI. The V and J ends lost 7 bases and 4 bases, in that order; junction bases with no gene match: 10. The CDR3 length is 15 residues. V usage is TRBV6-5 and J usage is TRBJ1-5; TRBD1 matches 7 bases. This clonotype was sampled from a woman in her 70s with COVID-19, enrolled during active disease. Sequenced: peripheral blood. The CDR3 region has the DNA TGTGCCAGCATCAATTCAGGGGGTCGAAATCAGCCCCAGCATTTT. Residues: CASINSGGRNQPQHF.